The 8 T cell receptor beta chains listed next were all sequenced from one sample in a study of patients and donors after allogeneic stem cell transplantation. TCRdb ran MiXCR on the RT-PCR reads and lists one entry per CDR3 protein. The table records about 960,000 distinct CDR3 sequences, around 17% of them present only once. Sequencing input: blood, either unsorted or a sorted T cell fraction (not recorded which). The source of these receptors is a human donor who was either an allogeneic HSCT recipient or a stem cell or donor lymphocyte infusion donor (not recorded which). It is not recorded whose cells these are; they may come from a transplant donor.

This clonotype has only a few counts. V usage is TRBV7-2 and J usage is TRBJ1-2; TRBD1 matches at 10 bases. Germline loops: CDR1 SGHTA, CDR2 FQGNSA. V shed 2 bases and J 8 bases; nucleotides not matched to a gene: 11. The CDR3 has 16 amino acids. CDR3 DNA sequence: TGTGCCAGCAGCTTATCTCTTGGGACAGGGGTTCGGGGCTACACCTTC. It codes for CASSLSLGTGVRGYTF.

The chain recombines TRBV6-1 with TRBJ2-3; D possibly corresponds to TRBD1 (6 bases). V was clipped by 5 bases and J by 0 bases, with 9 bases between them. The germline V gene has CDR1 MNHNS and CDR2 SASEGT. This CDR3 spans 14 amino acids. The CDR3 nucleotides read TGTGCCAGCAGTCGGACAGCAAGCACAGATACGCAGTATTTT. This translates into CASSRTASTDTQYF.

This clonotype was seen more than once but under ten times. V usage is TRBV19 and J usage is TRBJ2-1; TRBD2 matches 11 bases. CDR3 length: 14 residues. Germline CDR1 reads LNHDA; CDR2 reads SQIVND (reference sequence). J gave up 7 bases and V 3 bases, and 2 bases lay outside the gene matches. This CDR3 reads CASSISSGRNEQFF. In DNA, the CDR3 is TGTGCCAGTAGTATTTCTAGCGGGAGGAATGAGCAGTTCTTC.

This chain connects TRBV5-5 to TRBJ2-2; weak D call: TRBD1 (7 bases). Trimming shortened V by 4 bases and J by 6 bases, and 16 bases separated the two germline ends. This CDR3 is built from 15 residues. The germline V gene encodes CDR1 SGHKS and CDR2 YYEKEE (reference sequence). CDR3 loop: CASSLEGAWPGELFF. Here the CDR3 DNA reads TGTGCCAGCAGCCTGGAGGGGGCATGGCCCGGGGAGCTGTTTTTT. Complete variable domain (other parts from reference TRBV5-5 and TRBJ2-2): DAGVTQSPTHLIKTRGQQVTLRCSPISGHKSVSWYQQVLGQGPQFIFQYYEKEERGRGNFPDRFSARQFPNYSSELNVNALLLGDSALYLCASSLEGAWPGELFFGEGSRLTVL.

The chain uses TRBV6-5 and TRBJ1-1; TRBD1 is a possible D gene (6 bases). V gave up 3 bases and J gave up 1 base, with 21 bases separating them. This CDR3 contains 18 residues. Germline assignment: CDR1 MNHEY and CDR2 SVGAGI. The CDR3 region is CASSYPLRQDPKNTEAFF. DNA of the CDR3: TGTGCCAGCAGTTATCCATTAAGACAGGACCCAAAGAACACTGAAGCTTTCTTT.

This chain joins TRBV9 and TRBJ2-7; 7 bases align to TRBD2. Looked up from germline, CDR1 is SGDLS and CDR2 is YYNGEE. V dropped 0 bases and J dropped 3; count of bases not matched to a gene: 3. The CDR3 runs 14 residues. The CDR3, as DNA: TGTGCCAGCAGCGTAGGTGGGAGGGTCTACGAGCAGTACTTC. Protein product: CASSVGGRVYEQYF.

The gene calls are TRBV7-2 and TRBJ1-1; no clear D gene. With 2 bases removed from V and 8 bases from J, the gap between germline ends came to 15 bases. Germline lookup yields CDR1 SGHTA and CDR2 FQGNSA. The CDR3 covers 14 residues. The CDR3 sequence: CASSLIVSGREAFF. CDR3 nucleotide sequence: TGTGCCAGCAGCTTAATTGTGAGTGGGCGGGAAGCTTTCTTT.

J is TRBJ2-4 and V is TRBV4-1; D is perhaps TRBD1 or TRBD2 (5 bases each). Trimming took off 0 bases at V and 5 bases at J, with 11 bases between the two ends. Germline CDR1 MGHRA, CDR2 YSYEKL. This CDR3 spans 15 amino acids. The CDR3 DNA is TGCGCCAGCAGCCAAGATGGGCAGGGAGAAAACATTCAGTACTTC. It specifies CASSQDGQGENIQYF.